This T cell receptor (beta chain) was sequenced during a study of regulatory T cells in long-lasting Graves disease. Sequencing libraries for TCR beta were prepared with iRepertoire HTBI primers and Arm-PCR of CDR3 regions. MiXCR was run by TCRdb on the multiplex PCR reads, yielding one entry per CDR3 protein. The sample lists some 250,000 distinct CDR3 sequences; about 20% were seen once. The CDR3 covers 13 residues. V was pared by 8 bases and J by 1 base, with 11 bases between. Germline loops: CDR1 LGHNT, CDR2 FRNRAP. Time point denoted: newly diagnosed GD, antithyroid drugs for less than 3 months. From RNA extracted from PBMCs, the TCR library was made. Ten or more counts support this clonotype. Its antigen is as yet unknown. Study findings and constraints: With approximately 2,500 shared public clonotypes, persistent patients exceeded new patients, who shared about 1,000. Persistent Graves' disease cases displayed lower TCR diversity than newly diagnosed ones.

A further study also used this sample, focusing on T cells in Graves' hyperthyroidism and ophthalmopathy.

The sequence derives from a woman in her 30s with Graves disease. The chain has TRBV12-5 and TRBJ1-1; D possibly corresponds to TRBD1 (6 bases). Source: peripheral blood mononuclear cells (PBMCs), taken at new diagnosis, from a patient treated with antithyroid drugs. The DNA for the CDR3 is TGTGCTAGTTGCTTACAGGGGAACACTGAAGCTTTCTTT. It specifies CASCLQGNTEAFF.